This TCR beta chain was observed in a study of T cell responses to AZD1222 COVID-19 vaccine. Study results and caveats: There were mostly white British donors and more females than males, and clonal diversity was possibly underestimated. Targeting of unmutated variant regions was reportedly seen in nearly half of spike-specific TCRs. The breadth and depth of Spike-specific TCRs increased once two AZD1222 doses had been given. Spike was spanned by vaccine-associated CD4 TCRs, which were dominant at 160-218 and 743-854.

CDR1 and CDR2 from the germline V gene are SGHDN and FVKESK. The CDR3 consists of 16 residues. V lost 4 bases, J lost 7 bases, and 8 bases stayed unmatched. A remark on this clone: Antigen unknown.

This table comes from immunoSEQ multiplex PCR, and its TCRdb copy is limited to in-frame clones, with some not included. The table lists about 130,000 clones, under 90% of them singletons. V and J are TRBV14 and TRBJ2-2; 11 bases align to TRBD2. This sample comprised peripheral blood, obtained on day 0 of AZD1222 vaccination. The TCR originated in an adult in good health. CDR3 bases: TGTGCCAGCAGCCCTCCGGGACTAGCGGTTCACGGGGAGCTGTTTTTT. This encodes CASSPPGLAVHGELFF. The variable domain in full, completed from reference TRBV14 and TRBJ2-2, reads EAGVTQFPSHSVIEKGQTVTLRCDPISGHDNLYWYRRVMGKEIKFLLHFVKESKQDESGMPNNRFLAERTGGTYSTLKVQPAELEDSGVYFCASSPPGLAVHGELFFGEGSRLTVL.